This T cell receptor beta chain was identified in a study of blood T cell repertoires in COVID-19. The overall study: Samples representing acute and convalescent COVID-19 were sourced from the United States, Italy and Spain. From T cells, B-cell-depleted T cells, or PBMCs came the material, which was cDNA or gDNA.

Study processing details: Researchers report that nucleated cell counts were estimated from reference gene primer amplification. Measured with immunoSEQ multiplex PCR; TCRdb has only the in-frame clones, and not every one. The DNA gave D and trimming, while V, J and clone size come from that table. This table has 100,000 to 150,000 clones, approximately 82% appearing once. Only a few counts were recorded for this clone. In germline, CDR1 is LNHDA, CDR2 SQIVND (reference sequence). J gave up 7 bases and V 7 bases, and 9 bases lay outside the gene matches. The CDR3 is made up of 15 amino acids. The receptor was isolated from a woman aged 45-60 years with acute or convalescent COVID-19. The sequenced sample consisted of peripheral blood. The rearrangement uses TRBV19 and TRBJ1-4; 10 bases match TRBD1. This CDR3 reads CASTAWGQGIEKLFF. As DNA, the CDR3 is TGTGCCAGTACCGCATGGGGACAGGGGATTGAAAAACTGTTTTTT. Full variable domain (missing parts from reference TRBV19 and TRBJ1-4): DGGITQSPKYLFRKEGQNVTLSCEQNLNHDAMYWYRQDPGQGLRLIYYSQIVNDFQKGDIAEGYSVSREKKESFPLTVTSAQKNPTAFYLCASTAWGQGIEKLFFGSGTQLSVL.